This TCR beta chain was recovered during a study of blood T cell repertoires in COVID-19. The wider study: The United States, Italy and Spain provided the acute and convalescent COVID-19 samples.

Individuals aged about 18 to 95 years were recruited from fewer than 25 US areas. In germline, CDR1 is MNHEY, CDR2 SMNVEV (reference sequence). CDR3 length: 14 amino acids. J lost 4 bases, V lost 5 bases, and 8 bases had no gene match. Original handling: Reference gene primer amplification gave nucleated cell count estimates. The repertoire was sequenced with immunoSEQ multiplex PCR; TCRdb's copy has only in-frame clones and lacks some. V, J and clone size reflect that table, while D and trimming were determined from the DNA. The data contain approximately 200,000 clones, around 91% of them singletons.

What was sequenced was PBMCs or T cells enriched from blood (not recorded which). V is TRBV27 and J is TRBJ2-7; 7 nucleotides line up with TRBD1. The source of this sequence is a woman younger than 30 in a cohort exposed to, infected with or recovered from COVID-19 (not recorded which). CDR3 nucleotide sequence: TGTGCCAGCAGTACCCGACAGGGTTCTTACGAGCAGTACTTC. Translation gives CASSTRQGSYEQYF.